A selection of T cell receptor beta chains follows, all from one sample in a study of blood T cell repertoires in COVID-19. Assay: immunoSEQ multiplex PCR; the TCRdb copy retains only in-frame clones and omits some. The repertoire holds hundreds of thousands of clones, with nearly 90% as singletons. The sequenced material came from peripheral blood. These receptors came from a man in his late teens or twenties with COVID-19, enrolled during active disease. The CDR3 runs from the conserved cysteine through the conserved F or W. D genes are given only for firm matches. Expanded clones get a size class; other rows say once, few or many, or leave the size out.

clone size	D gene	J gene	V gene	CDR3 DNA	CDR3 protein
-	-	TRBJ1-4	TRBV3-1/TRBV3-2	TGTGCCAGCAGCCAAGATGTGGCTTCTAATGAAAAACTGTTTTTT	CASSQDVASNEKLFF
-	-	TRBJ1-1	TRBV14	TGTGCCAGCAGCCAAGGGGCCAGTATGAACACTGAAGCTTTCTTT	CASSQGASMNTEAFF
-	TRBD2	TRBJ2-4	TRBV11-2	TGTGCCAGCAGCCAAGGACTAGCGGGGGACGACATTCAGTACTTC	CASSQGLAGDDIQYF
once	TRBD1	TRBJ2-7	TRBV27	TGTGCCAGCAGTCCACGCCCAGGGGGATACGAGCAGTACTTC	CASSPRPGGYEQYF
-	TRBD2	TRBJ2-5	TRBV20-1	TGCAGTGCTAGTCTCCCGGGGGGGTCTGAGACCCAGTACTTC	CSASLPGGSETQYF
-	-	TRBJ1-1	TRBV5-1	TGCGCCAGCCATCATGACAGGAGCTGGGCCACTGAAGCTTTCTTT	CASHHDRSWATEAFF
-	-	TRBJ1-1	TRBV5-4	TGTGCCAGCAGCTTACTGGGCAGCACTGAAGCTTTCTTT	CASSLLGSTEAFF
-	TRBD1	TRBJ2-2	TRBV3-1/TRBV3-2	TGTGCCAGTGGGGACAGGGGGGTCACCGGGGAGCTGTTTTTT	CASGDRGVTGELFF
-	-	TRBJ2-7	TRBV30	TGTGCCTGGAGTGAGCAGGAGGGATTCTACGAGCAGTACTTC	CAWSEQEGFYEQYF
-	TRBD1	TRBJ2-4	TRBV12-5	TGTGCTAGTGGTTCGGGGACAGGTGACATTCAGTACTTC	CASGSGTGDIQYF
once	TRBD1	TRBJ2-2	TRBV19	TGTGCCAGTAGGCTGGACAGGGTCAGTATCACCGGGGAGCTGTTTTTT	CASRLDRVSITGELFF
-	-	TRBJ1-1	TRBV11-2	TGTGCCAGCAGCTTAGCTGTGGGATCGGGGAATCTTTTTGAAGCTTTCTTT	CASSLAVGSGNLFEAFF
once	-	TRBJ2-6	TRBV3-1/TRBV3-2	TGTGCCAGCAGCCGAACAGGTACTGGGGCCAACGTCCTGACTTTC	CASSRTGTGANVLTF
-	-	TRBJ2-1	TRBV7-9	TGTGCCAGCAGCACAACTCGCGGGGACCGGTCTTGGAATGAGCAGTTCTTC	CASSTTRGDRSWNEQFF
once	TRBD1	TRBJ2-7	TRBV27	TGTGCCAGCAGTTGGACAGGGAATGTGTACGAGCAGTACTTC	CASSWTGNVYEQYF
-	-	TRBJ1-6	TRBV2	TGTGCCAGCAGTGAGCGGGGACGGAATTCACCCCTCCACTTT	CASSERGRNSPLHF
-	-	TRBJ1-6	TRBV12-5	TGTGCTAGTGGTTTTGACGCAGGGTCCTATAATTCACCCCTCCACTTT	CASGFDAGSYNSPLHF
-	TRBD1	TRBJ1-2	TRBV18	TGTGCCAGCTCAATCGACAGGGGGCTGGGCTACACCTTC	CASSIDRGLGYTF
-	-	TRBJ2-7	TRBV10-1	TGCGCCAGCGACCGGGGTTCGTACGAGCAGTACTTC	CASDRGSYEQYF
few	-	TRBJ1-1	TRBV6-5	TGTGCCAGCAGTAATCAGCAGGATTACACTGAAGCTTTCTTT	CASSNQQDYTEAFF
-	TRBD1	TRBJ2-1	TRBV11-2	TGTGCCAGCAGCTTAAGGGCAGGGGGCGGAATTGATGAGCAGTTCTTC	CASSLRAGGGIDEQFF
-	TRBD1	TRBJ2-7	TRBV11-3	TGTGCCAGCAGCCCAGGACAGGGGTTTAACGAGCAGTACTTC	CASSPGQGFNEQYF
-	-	TRBJ1-4	TRBV18	TGTGCCAGCTCACACCAGGAAAAACTGTTTTTT	CASSHQEKLFF
-	TRBD2	TRBJ2-1	TRBV7-8	TGTGCCAGCAGCTTGAGGGAGGGTTACAATGAGCAGTTCTTC	CASSLREGYNEQFF
-	-	TRBJ2-1	TRBV9	TGTGCCAGCAGCGTCAACTCGGGTAATGAGCAGTTCTTC	CASSVNSGNEQFF
-	TRBD2	TRBJ2-3	TRBV28	TGTGCCAGCAGATCTCCCGGACTAGCGGGGGGAGATACGCAGTATTTT	CASRSPGLAGGDTQYF
-	-	TRBJ2-5	TRBV7-9	TGTGCCAGCAGCTCCATCCAAGAGACCCAGTACTTC	CASSSIQETQYF
few	TRBD2	TRBJ2-1	TRBV7-9	TGTGCCAGCAGCTTAAAAGAGGGGACTAGCGGAACCTACAATGAGCAGTTCTTC	CASSLKEGTSGTYNEQFF
-	TRBD1	TRBJ1-4	TRBV6-4	TGTGCCAGCAGTCCCAACAGGGGGGAAGATGAAAAACTGTTTTTT	CASSPNRGEDEKLFF
-	TRBD1	TRBJ1-3	TRBV29-1	TGCAGCGTTGGGGACAGACTTTCTGGAAACACCATATATTTT	CSVGDRLSGNTIYF
once	TRBD1	TRBJ1-2	TRBV9	TGTGCCAGCAGCCCGGGACAGGGAGGGTTTTACTATGGCTACACCTTC	CASSPGQGGFYYGYTF
-	TRBD1	TRBJ2-3	TRBV5-1	TGCGCCAGCAGCCCGGACAGGGCCAGCACAGATACGCAGTATTTT	CASSPDRASTDTQYF
-	-	TRBJ1-6	TRBV7-9	TGTGCCAGCAGCTTAGGAGATAGCTCCTATAATTCACCCCTCCACTTT	CASSLGDSSYNSPLHF
-	-	TRBJ2-5	TRBV11-3	TGTGCCAGCAGCTTAGGGTGGGCGCCCCGCGAGACCCAGTACTTC	CASSLGWAPRETQYF
-	TRBD1	TRBJ2-7	TRBV5-4	TGTGCCAGCAGCGCAGGACAGGGGGTAGGGAACGAGCAGTACTTC	CASSAGQGVGNEQYF
-	-	TRBJ2-7	TRBV2	TGTGCCAGCAGTGAAAGGTCGGGAAGGACTCTTTCCGAGCAGTACTTC	CASSERSGRTLSEQYF
-	TRBD2	TRBJ2-7	TRBV7-2	TGTGCCAGCAGCTTAGGACTAGCGGGGGCCTCCTACGAGCAGTACTTC	CASSLGLAGASYEQYF
once	TRBD1	TRBJ1-4	TRBV7-2	TGTGCCAGCAGCTCGATTGCCTGGACAGGGCTTTCAACTAATGAAAAACTGTTTTTT	CASSSIAWTGLSTNEKLFF
-	-	TRBJ2-5	TRBV23-1	TGCGCCAGCAGTCACCCGGGGGGACAAAAAGAGACCCAGTACTTC	CASSHPGGQKETQYF
-	TRBD2	TRBJ2-7	TRBV2	TGTGCCAGCAGTGACCTAGCGGGGGGAGGCCACGAGCAGTACTTC	CASSDLAGGGHEQYF
-	-	TRBJ2-3	TRBV19	TGTGCCAGTAGTATAAGCAGGGGAATCACAGATACGCAGTATTTT	CASSISRGITDTQYF